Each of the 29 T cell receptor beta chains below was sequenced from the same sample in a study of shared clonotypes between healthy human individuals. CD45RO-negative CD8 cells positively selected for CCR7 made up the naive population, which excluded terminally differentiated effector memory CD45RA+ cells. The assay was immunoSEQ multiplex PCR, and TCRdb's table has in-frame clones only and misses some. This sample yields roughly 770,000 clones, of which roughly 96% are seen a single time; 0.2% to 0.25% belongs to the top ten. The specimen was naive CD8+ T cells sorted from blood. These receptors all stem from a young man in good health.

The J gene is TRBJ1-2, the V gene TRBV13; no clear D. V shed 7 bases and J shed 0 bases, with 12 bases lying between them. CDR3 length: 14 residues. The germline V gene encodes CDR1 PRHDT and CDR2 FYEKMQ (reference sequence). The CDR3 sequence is CASTLRLTNYGYTF. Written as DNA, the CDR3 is TGTGCCAGCACCCTGAGATTGACTAACTATGGCTACACCTTC.

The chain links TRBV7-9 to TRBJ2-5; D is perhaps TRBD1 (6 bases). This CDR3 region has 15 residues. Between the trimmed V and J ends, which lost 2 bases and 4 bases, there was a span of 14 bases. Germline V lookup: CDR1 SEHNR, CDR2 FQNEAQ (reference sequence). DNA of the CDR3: TGTGCCAGCAGCTTATCCTCGGGACAAATAGAGACCCAGTACTTC. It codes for CASSLSSGQIETQYF.

CDR3 in DNA: TGTGCCAGCAGCCCTCCCCCACTAGCGACGGACTACAATGAGCAGTTCTTC. It is translated as CASSPPPLATDYNEQFF. The rearrangement uses TRBV7-7 and TRBJ2-1; 7 bases map to TRBD2. The CDR3 is 17 residues long. From germline, CDR1 is SSHAT and CDR2 FNYEAQ (reference sequence). Trimming removed 5 bases from V and 3 bases from J; junction bases left unmatched: 13. The full variable domain, with the rest looked up from reference TRBV7-7 and TRBJ2-1, is GAGVSQSPRYKVTKRGQDVTLRCDPISSHATLYWYQQALGQGPEFLTYFNYEAQPDKSGLPSDRFSAERPEGSISTLTIQRTEQRDSAMYRCASSPPPLATDYNEQFFGPGTRLTVL.

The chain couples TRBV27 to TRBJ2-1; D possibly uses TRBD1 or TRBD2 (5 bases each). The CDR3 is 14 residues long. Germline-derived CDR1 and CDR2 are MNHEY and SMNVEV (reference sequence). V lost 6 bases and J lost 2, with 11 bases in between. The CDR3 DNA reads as TGTGCCAGCAGGCCCGAGGGGACCTACAATGAGCAGTTCTTC. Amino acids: CASRPEGTYNEQFF.

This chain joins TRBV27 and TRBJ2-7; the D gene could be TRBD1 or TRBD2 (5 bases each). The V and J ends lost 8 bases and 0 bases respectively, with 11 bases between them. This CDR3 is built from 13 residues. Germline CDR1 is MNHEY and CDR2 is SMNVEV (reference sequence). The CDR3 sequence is CASGRDRSYEQYF. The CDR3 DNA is TGTGCCAGCGGCCGGGACCGCTCCTACGAGCAGTACTTC.

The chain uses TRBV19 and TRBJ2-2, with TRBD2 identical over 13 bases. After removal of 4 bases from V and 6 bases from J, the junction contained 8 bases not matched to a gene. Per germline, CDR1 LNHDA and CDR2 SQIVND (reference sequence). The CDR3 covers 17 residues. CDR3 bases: TGTGCCAGTAGTAAGCCGGGACTAGCGGGGCCGGCCGGGGAGCTGTTTTTT. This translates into CASSKPGLAGPAGELFF.

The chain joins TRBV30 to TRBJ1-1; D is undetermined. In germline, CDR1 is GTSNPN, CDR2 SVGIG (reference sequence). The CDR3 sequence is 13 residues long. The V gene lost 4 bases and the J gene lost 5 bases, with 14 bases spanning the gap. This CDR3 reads CAWTLGAGTEAFF. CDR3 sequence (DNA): TGTGCCTGGACCTTGGGCGCTGGGACTGAAGCTTTCTTT.

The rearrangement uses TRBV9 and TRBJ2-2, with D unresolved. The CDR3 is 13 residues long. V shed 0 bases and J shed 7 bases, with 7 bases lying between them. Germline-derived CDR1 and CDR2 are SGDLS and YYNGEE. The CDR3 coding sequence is TGTGCCAGCAGCGTAGTCTTATACGGGGAGCTGTTTTTT. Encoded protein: CASSVVLYGELFF.

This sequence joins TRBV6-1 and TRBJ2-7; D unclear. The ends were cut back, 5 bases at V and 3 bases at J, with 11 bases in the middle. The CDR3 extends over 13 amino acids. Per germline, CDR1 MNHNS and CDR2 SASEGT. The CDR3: CASSLPPLYEQYF. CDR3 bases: TGTGCCAGCAGTCTTCCCCCACTCTACGAGCAGTACTTC.

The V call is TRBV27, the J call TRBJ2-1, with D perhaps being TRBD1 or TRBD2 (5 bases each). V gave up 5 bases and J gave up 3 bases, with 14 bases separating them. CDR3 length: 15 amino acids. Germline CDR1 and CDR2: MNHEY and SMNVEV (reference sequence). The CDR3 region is CASSMGPFGYNEQFF. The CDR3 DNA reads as TGTGCCAGCAGTATGGGACCCTTCGGCTACAATGAGCAGTTCTTC.

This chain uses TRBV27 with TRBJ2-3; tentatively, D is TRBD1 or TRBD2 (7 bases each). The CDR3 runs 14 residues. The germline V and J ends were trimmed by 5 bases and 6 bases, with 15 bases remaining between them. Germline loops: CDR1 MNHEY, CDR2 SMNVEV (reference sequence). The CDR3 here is CASSPPGGADTQYF. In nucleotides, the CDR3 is TGTGCCAGCAGTCCGCCAGGGGGGGCGGATACGCAGTATTTT.

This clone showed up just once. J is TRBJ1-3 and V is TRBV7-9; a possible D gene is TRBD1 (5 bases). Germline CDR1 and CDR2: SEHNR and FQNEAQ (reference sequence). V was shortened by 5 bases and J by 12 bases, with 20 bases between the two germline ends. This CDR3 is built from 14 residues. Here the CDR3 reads CASSQAGDAGHIYF. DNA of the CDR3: TGTGCCAGCAGCCAGGCCGGGGACGCAGGGCACATATATTTT.

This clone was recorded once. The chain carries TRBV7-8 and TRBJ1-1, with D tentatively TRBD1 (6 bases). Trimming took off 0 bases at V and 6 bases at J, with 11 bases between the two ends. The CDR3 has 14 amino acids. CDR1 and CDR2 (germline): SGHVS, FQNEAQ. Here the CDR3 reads CASSLARTEAEAFF. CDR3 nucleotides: TGTGCCAGCAGCTTAGCGAGGACAGAGGCTGAAGCTTTCTTT.

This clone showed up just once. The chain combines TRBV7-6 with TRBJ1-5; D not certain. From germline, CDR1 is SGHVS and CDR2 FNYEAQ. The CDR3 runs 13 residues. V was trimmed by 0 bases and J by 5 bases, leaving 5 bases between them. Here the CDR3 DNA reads TGTGCCAGCAGCTTAGCCGCACATCAGCCCCAGCATTTT. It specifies CASSLAAHQPQHF.

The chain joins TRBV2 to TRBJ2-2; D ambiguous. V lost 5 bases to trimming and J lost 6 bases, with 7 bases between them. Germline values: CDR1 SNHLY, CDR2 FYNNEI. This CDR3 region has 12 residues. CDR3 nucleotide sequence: TGTGCCAGCAGTAGGGTTCCCGGGGAGCTGTTTTTT. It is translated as CASSRVPGELFF.

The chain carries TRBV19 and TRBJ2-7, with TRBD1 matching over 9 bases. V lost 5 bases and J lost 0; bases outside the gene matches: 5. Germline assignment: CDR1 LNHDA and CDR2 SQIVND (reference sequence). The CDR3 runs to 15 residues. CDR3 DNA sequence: TGTGCCAGTAGTTATACAGGGGGCTACTCCTACGAGCAGTACTTC. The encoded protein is CASSYTGGYSYEQYF. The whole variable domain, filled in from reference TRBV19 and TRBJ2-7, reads DGGITQSPKYLFRKEGQNVTLSCEQNLNHDAMYWYRQDPGQGLRLIYYSQIVNDFQKGDIAEGYSVSREKKESFPLTVTSAQKNPTAFYLCASSYTGGYSYEQYFGPGTRLTVT.

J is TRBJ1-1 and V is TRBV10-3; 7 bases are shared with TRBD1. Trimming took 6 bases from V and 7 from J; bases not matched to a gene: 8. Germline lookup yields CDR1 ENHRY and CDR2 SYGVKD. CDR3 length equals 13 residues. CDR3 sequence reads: CAISAQGDLEAFF. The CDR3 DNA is TGTGCCATCAGCGCCCAGGGGGACCTTGAAGCTTTCTTT.

CDR3 in amino acids: CASSSRTGTNQPQHF. The CDR3 coding sequence is TGTGCCAGCAGTTCCCGGACAGGCACCAATCAGCCCCAGCATTTT. The chain joins TRBV27 to TRBJ1-5; 7 bases agree with TRBD1. From germline, CDR1 is MNHEY and CDR2 SMNVEV (reference sequence). The CDR3 totals 15 residues. V gave up 4 bases and J gave up 3 bases; unmatched junction bases: 6.

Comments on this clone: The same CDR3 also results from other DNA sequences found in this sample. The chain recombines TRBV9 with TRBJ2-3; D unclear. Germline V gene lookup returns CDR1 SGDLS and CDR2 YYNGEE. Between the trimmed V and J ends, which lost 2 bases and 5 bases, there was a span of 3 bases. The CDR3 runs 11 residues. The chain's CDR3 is CASSVGDTQYF. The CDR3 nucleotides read TGTGCCAGCAGCGTTGGAGATACGCAGTATTTT. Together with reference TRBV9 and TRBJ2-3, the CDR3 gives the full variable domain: DSGVTQTPKHLITATGQRVTLRCSPRSGDLSVYWYQQSLDQGLQFLIQYYNGEERAKGNILERFSAQQFPDLHSELNLSSLELGDSALYFCASSVGDTQYFGPGTRLTVL.

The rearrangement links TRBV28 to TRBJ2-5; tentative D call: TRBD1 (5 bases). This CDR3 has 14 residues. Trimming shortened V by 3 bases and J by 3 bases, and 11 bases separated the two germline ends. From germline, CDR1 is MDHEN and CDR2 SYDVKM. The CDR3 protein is CASSLGQEKETQYF. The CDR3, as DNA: TGTGCCAGCAGTTTGGGGCAGGAAAAAGAGACCCAGTACTTC.

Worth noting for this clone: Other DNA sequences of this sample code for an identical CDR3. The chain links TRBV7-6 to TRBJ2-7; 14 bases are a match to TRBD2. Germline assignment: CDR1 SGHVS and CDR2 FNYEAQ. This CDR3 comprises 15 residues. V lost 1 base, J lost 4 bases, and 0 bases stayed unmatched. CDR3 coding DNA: TGTGCCAGCAGCTTAGGACTAGCGGGAGGGTACGAGCAGTACTTC. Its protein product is CASSLGLAGGYEQYF. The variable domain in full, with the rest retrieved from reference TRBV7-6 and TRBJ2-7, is GAGVSQSPRYKVTKRGQDVALRCDPISGHVSLYWYRQALGQGPEFLTYFNYEAQQDKSGLPNDRFSAERPEGSISTLTIQRTEQRDSAMYRCASSLGLAGGYEQYFGPGTRLTVT.

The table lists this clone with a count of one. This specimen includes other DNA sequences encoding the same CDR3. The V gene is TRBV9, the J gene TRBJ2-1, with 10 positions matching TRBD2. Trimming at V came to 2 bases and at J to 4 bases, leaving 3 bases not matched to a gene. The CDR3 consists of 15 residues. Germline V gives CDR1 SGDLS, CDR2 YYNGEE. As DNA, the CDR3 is TGTGCCAGCAGCGTTCTAGCGGGAGTTTACAATGAGCAGTTCTTC. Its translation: CASSVLAGVYNEQFF.

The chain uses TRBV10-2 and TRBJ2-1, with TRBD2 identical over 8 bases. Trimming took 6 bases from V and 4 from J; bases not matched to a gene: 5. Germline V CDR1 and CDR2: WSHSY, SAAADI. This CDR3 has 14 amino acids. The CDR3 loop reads CASRETSVYNEQFF. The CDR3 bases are TGCGCCAGCAGAGAGACTAGCGTTTACAATGAGCAGTTCTTC.

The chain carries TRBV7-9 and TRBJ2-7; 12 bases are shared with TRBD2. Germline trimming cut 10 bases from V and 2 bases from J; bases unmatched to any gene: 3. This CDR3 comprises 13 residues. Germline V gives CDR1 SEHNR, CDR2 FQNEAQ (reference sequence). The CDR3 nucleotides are TGTGCCACTAGCGGGAGGGCCACCTACGAGCAGTACTTC. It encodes CATSGRATYEQYF.

The CDR3 bases are TGTGCCATCAGTGAGGTAACAGATACGCAGTATTTT. Translating gives CAISEVTDTQYF. This chain uses TRBV10-3 with TRBJ2-3; no firm D call. With 2 bases removed from V and 3 bases from J, the gap between germline ends came to 3 bases. The CDR3 is made up of 12 amino acids. Germline-derived CDR1 and CDR2 are ENHRY and SYGVKD.

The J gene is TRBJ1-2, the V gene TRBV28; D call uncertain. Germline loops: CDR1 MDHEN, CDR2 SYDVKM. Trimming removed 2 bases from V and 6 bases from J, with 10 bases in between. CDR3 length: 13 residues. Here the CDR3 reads CASSLRAADGYTF. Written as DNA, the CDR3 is TGTGCCAGCAGTTTAAGGGCAGCCGATGGCTACACCTTC.

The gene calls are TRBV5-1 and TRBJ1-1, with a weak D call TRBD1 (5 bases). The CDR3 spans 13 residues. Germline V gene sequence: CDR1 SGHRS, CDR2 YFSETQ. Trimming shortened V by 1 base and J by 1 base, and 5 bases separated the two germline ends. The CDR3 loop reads CASSLRGNTEAFF. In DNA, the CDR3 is TGCGCCAGCAGCTTGAGGGGGAACACTGAAGCTTTCTTT.

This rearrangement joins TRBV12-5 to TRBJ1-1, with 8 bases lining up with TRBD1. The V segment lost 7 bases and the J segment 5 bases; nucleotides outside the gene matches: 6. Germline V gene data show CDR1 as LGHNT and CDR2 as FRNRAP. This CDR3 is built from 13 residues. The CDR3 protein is CASAQDRETEAFF. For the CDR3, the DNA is TGTGCTAGTGCCCAGGACAGGGAGACTGAAGCTTTCTTT. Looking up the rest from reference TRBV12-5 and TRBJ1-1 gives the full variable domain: DARVTQTPRHKVTEMGQEVTMRCQPILGHNTVFWYRQTMMQGLELLAYFRNRAPLDDSGMPKDRFSAEMPDATLATLKIQPSEPRDSAVYFCASAQDRETEAFFGQGTRLTVV.

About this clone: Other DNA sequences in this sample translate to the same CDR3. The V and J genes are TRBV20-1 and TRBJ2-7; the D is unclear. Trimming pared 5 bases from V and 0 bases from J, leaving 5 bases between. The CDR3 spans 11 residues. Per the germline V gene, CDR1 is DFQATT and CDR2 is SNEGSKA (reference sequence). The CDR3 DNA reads TGCAGTGCTGACGACTCCTACGAGCAGTACTTC. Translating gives CSADDSYEQYF.